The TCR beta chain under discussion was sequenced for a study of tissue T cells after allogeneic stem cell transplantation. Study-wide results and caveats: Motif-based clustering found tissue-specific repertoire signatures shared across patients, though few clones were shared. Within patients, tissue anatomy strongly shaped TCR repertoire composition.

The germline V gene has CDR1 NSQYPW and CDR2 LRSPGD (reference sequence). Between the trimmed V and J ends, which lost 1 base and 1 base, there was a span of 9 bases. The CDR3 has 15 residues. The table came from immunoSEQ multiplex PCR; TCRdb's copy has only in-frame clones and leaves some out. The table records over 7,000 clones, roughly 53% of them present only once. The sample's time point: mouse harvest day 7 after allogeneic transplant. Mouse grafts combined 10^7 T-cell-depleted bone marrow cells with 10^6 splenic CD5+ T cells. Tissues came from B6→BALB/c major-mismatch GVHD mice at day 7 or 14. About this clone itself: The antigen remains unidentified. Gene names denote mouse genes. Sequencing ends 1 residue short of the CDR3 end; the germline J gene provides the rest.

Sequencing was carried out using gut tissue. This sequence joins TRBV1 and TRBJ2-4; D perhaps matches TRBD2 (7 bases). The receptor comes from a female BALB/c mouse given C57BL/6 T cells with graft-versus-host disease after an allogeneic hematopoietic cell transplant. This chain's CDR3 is CTCSAGGGGQNTLYF. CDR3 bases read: TGCACCTGCAGTGCAGGAGGGGGGGGTCAAAACACCTTGTAC.